Included here is one TCR beta chain sequence, with context. Its antigen is still unknown. This specimen comes from a study of cytomegalovirus exposure and HLA in healthy donors. Study results and limitations: Owing to their indistinguishability, certain V segments, notably TRBV6-2 and TRBV6-3, were excluded. Previously analyzed data showed that most TCR beta V segments were productive at a frequency of about 87% or about 30%.

The PCR used 60 Vbeta and 13 Jbeta primers. Clones were sequenced by immunoSEQ multiplex PCR, and TCRdb holds only the in-frame ones, with some missing. Seen here are some 190,000 clones, over 80% observed once, and the top ten hold approximately 1.3%. Trimming cost V 2 bases and J 13 bases, with 9 bases left between them. The CDR3 is 12 residues long. Germline V gene lookup returns CDR1 MNHEY and CDR2 SMNVEV (reference sequence). The sequenced sample consisted of PBMCs. This TCR was sampled from a boy younger than 10 in good health and CMV-seronegative. The chain has TRBV27 and TRBJ1-6; TRBD1 might be the D (6 bases). The CDR3 DNA sequence: TGTGCCAGCAGTTTAGGGAGGGGGCCCCTCCACTTT. Translated: CASSLGRGPLHF.